Below are 21 T cell receptor beta chains sequenced from a single sample in a study of blood T cell repertoires in COVID-19. Sequencing was performed with immunoSEQ multiplex PCR; in TCRdb, only in-frame clones are kept and a portion is missing. The data show 200,000 to 300,000 clones, 86% seen once. Sequencing was carried out using peripheral blood. All receptors derive from a man in his thirties or forties with active or convalescent COVID-19.

The CDR3 region is CASSYRRQANEKLFF. Written as DNA, the CDR3 is TGTGCCAGCAGTTACCGCCGACAGGCTAATGAAAAACTGTTTTTT. The rearrangement links TRBV6-5 to TRBJ1-4, with a tentative D call TRBD1 (6 bases). The length of the CDR3 is 15 residues. V dropped 2 bases and J dropped 3 bases, with 10 bases sitting between them. Germline CDR1 and CDR2: MNHEY and SVGAGI.

This chain joins TRBV29-1 and TRBJ1-4, with D perhaps matching TRBD1 (6 bases). Germline V gene lookup returns CDR1 SQVTM and CDR2 ANQGSEA. The ends were cut back, 6 bases at V and 7 bases at J, with 15 bases in the middle. The CDR3 consists of 13 residues. CDR3 residues: CSVPAGEGEKLFF. The CDR3 DNA reads as TGCAGCGTGCCCGCAGGGGAAGGTGAAAAACTGTTTTTT.

The chain couples TRBV7-3 to TRBJ1-2; tentative D call: TRBD1 (5 bases). There are 15 residues in the CDR3. Germline assignment: CDR1 SGHTA and CDR2 FQGTGA. V gave up 2 bases and J gave up 6 bases, with 16 bases separating them. CDR3 nucleotide sequence: TGTGCCAGCAGCTTATCGGGCAGGGCGTATGATGGCTACACCTTC. Translated: CASSLSGRAYDGYTF.

J is TRBJ1-5 and V is TRBV7-2; TRBD1 is a possible D gene (6 bases). V dropped 1 base and J dropped 7 bases, with 14 bases sitting between them. The CDR3 sequence is 15 residues long. The germline gives CDR1 SGHTA, CDR2 FQGNSA. This chain's CDR3 is CASSLDRGASQPQHF. The CDR3 nucleotides are TGTGCCAGCAGCTTAGATCGGGGGGCGTCACAGCCCCAGCATTTT.

The chain links TRBV19 to TRBJ1-5, with TRBD1 matching over 7 bases. The CDR3 extends over 14 amino acids. V trimming: 3 bases; J trimming: 6 bases; junction bases outside the gene matches: 5. Germline V CDR1 and CDR2: LNHDA, SQIVND (reference sequence). Written as DNA, the CDR3 is TGTGCCAGTAGTATTCGGGACAGCGGTCAGCCCCAGCATTTT. It specifies CASSIRDSGQPQHF.

V usage is TRBV9 and J usage is TRBJ1-3; tentative D call: TRBD1 (6 bases). CDR1 is SGDLS and CDR2 is YYNGEE in the germline V gene. The V end lost 0 bases, the J end lost 0 bases, and 7 bases lay between the germline ends. CDR3 length: 15 amino acids. CDR3 bases: TGTGCCAGCAGCGTAGGGACAGTCTCTGGAAACACCATATATTTT. This sequence encodes CASSVGTVSGNTIYF.

The chain has TRBV11-3 and TRBJ1-5; D gene ambiguous. Germline CDR1 is SGHNT and CDR2 is YENEEA. V was pared by 2 bases and J by 5 bases, with 19 bases between. The length of the CDR3 is 17 residues. The CDR3 nucleotides read TGTGCCAGCAGCTTATGCGTGTCCCCGCGGCGGGATCAGCCCCAGCATTTT. Translating it yields CASSLCVSPRRDQPQHF.

CDR3 sequence (DNA): TGCGCCAGCAGCGTACAGGGGGCTACCTACGAGCAGTACTTC. Translation: CASSVQGATYEQYF. The J gene is TRBJ2-7, the V gene TRBV5-1, with 9 bases that match TRBD1. Germline CDR1 reads SGHRS; CDR2 reads YFSETQ. The CDR3 is 14 amino acids. Germline trimming cut 4 bases from V and 2 bases from J; bases unmatched to any gene: 4.

DNA for the CDR3: TGTGCCAGCTCACCTAATCAGCGGGGGTCTAGCACAGATACGCAGTATTTT. The encoded protein is CASSPNQRGSSTDTQYF. The chain links TRBV18 to TRBJ2-3; 8 bases are a match to TRBD2. Germline V gene lookup returns CDR1 KGHSH and CDR2 LQKENI. The CDR3 sequence is 17 residues long. Trimming removed 3 bases from V and 0 bases from J; junction bases left unmatched: 8.

This chain uses TRBV10-2 with TRBJ2-7; TRBD2 matches 13 bases. J gave up 4 bases and V 8 bases, and 17 bases lay outside the gene matches. This CDR3 has 18 amino acids. Germline V gene sequence: CDR1 WSHSY, CDR2 SAAADI. The CDR3 sequence: CASCDGWGTSGESYEQYF. Here the CDR3 DNA reads TGCGCCAGCTGCGACGGATGGGGGACTAGCGGGGAAAGTTACGAGCAGTACTTC.

This sequence joins TRBV19 and TRBJ1-1; tentatively, D is TRBD1 (5 bases). V was clipped by 6 bases and J by 0 bases, with 8 bases between them. This CDR3 has 13 amino acids. Per germline, CDR1 LNHDA and CDR2 SQIVND (reference sequence). CDR3 DNA: TGTGCCAGTAGCTGGGGGGTGAACACTGAAGCTTTCTTT. Amino acid sequence: CASSWGVNTEAFF.

The genes are TRBV5-4 and TRBJ2-6; a possible D gene is TRBD2 (5 bases). Germline V gives CDR1 SGHNT, CDR2 YYREEE (reference sequence). Trimming removed 1 base at V and 0 bases at J, with 11 bases between. The CDR3 consists of 17 residues. CDR3 in amino acids: CASSLWVGSSGANVLTF. The CDR3 bases are TGTGCCAGCAGCTTGTGGGTTGGGAGCTCTGGGGCCAACGTCCTGACTTTC.

The J gene is TRBJ1-5, the V gene TRBV5-1; D is perhaps TRBD1 (6 bases). The CDR3 extends over 15 amino acids. Germline V gene sequence: CDR1 SGHRS, CDR2 YFSETQ. The V and J ends lost 0 bases and 0 bases respectively, with 7 bases between them. CDR3 nucleotides: TGCGCCAGCAGCTTGGCAGGGGATAGCAATCAGCCCCAGCATTTT. Its protein product is CASSLAGDSNQPQHF.

The chain employs TRBV18 and TRBJ2-4; 12 bases are shared with TRBD1. This CDR3 spans 19 amino acids. V dropped 3 bases and J dropped 1; count of bases not matched to a gene: 10. Germline values: CDR1 KGHSH, CDR2 LQKENI. CDR3 in DNA: TGTGCCAGCTCACCCGAACGGGACAGGGGGCTCGGGGCCAAAAACATTCAGTACTTC. It specifies CASSPERDRGLGAKNIQYF.

This clone was seen a handful of times. The V gene is TRBV5-6, the J gene TRBJ2-2; 11 bases agree with TRBD2. Germline loops: CDR1 SGHDT, CDR2 YYEEEE. Trimming cost V 0 bases and J 4 bases; bases outside gene matches: 2. The CDR3 totals 16 residues. In DNA form, the CDR3 reads TGTGCCAGCAGCTTGGTAACTAGCGGGGGCACCGGGGAGCTGTTTTTT. It specifies CASSLVTSGGTGELFF.

This clone came up once. The chain uses TRBV5-1 and TRBJ1-2; D gene uncertain. V gave up 2 bases and J gave up 2 bases, with 10 bases separating them. The germline V gene encodes CDR1 SGHRS and CDR2 YFSETQ. The CDR3 spans 14 residues. The CDR3 region is CASSFGGENYGYTF. CDR3 sequence (DNA): TGCGCCAGCAGCTTCGGTGGAGAGAACTATGGCTACACCTTC.

The chain carries TRBV30 and TRBJ1-6, with 7 bases identical to TRBD1. The V gene end was trimmed by 2 bases and the J gene end by 11 bases; junction bases not matched to a gene: 6. The germline gives CDR1 GTSNPN, CDR2 SVGIG (reference sequence). The CDR3 covers 13 residues. The CDR3 is CAWSRTGVPPLHF. DNA for the CDR3: TGTGCCTGGAGTAGAACAGGGGTTCCACCCCTCCACTTT.

The J gene is TRBJ2-2, the V gene TRBV5-6; 8 bases match TRBD2. The V segment lost 3 bases and the J segment 1 base; nucleotides outside the gene matches: 11. This CDR3 has 18 amino acids. The germline CDR1 and CDR2 sequences are SGHDT and YYEEEE. The CDR3 DNA is TGTGCCAGCAGCTCTGGGCGGTTTAGCGGGGAGAACACCGGGGAGCTGTTTTTT. Protein product: CASSSGRFSGENTGELFF.

The rearrangement links TRBV12-3 or TRBV12-4 to TRBJ2-1; D unresolved. This CDR3 has 12 residues. Trimming took off 3 bases at V and 7 bases at J, with 7 bases between the two ends. The CDR3 nucleotides read TGTGCCAGCAGTTTTTCCCGGAATGAGCAGTTCTTC. Translation: CASSFSRNEQFF.

The chain employs TRBV29-1 and TRBJ1-1; 8 bases are shared with TRBD1. CDR3 length: 15 amino acids. Losses at the gene ends were 5 bases for V and 7 bases for J; bases not matched to a gene: 15. Germline V CDR1 and CDR2: SQVTM, ANQGSEA. CDR3 protein: CSVLLSEQGADEAFF. The CDR3 DNA sequence: TGCAGCGTTTTACTCTCTGAGCAGGGGGCGGATGAAGCTTTCTTT.

In regard to this clone: The identical CDR3 is also encoded by other nucleotide sequences in the sample. V usage is TRBV2 and J usage is TRBJ1-5; D not certain. Trimming left V 4 bases short and J 0 bases short, with 4 bases between. Germline loops: CDR1 SNHLY, CDR2 FYNNEI. This CDR3 is 13 amino acids long. This CDR3 is CASSVYSNQPQHF. The CDR3 nucleotides read TGTGCCAGCAGTGTATATAGCAATCAGCCCCAGCATTTT.